There are a few counts of the clone carrying this T cell receptor beta chain. Its antigen is undetermined. This entry comes from a study of T cell repertoires in cytomegalovirus infection. TCRdb recomputed calls from the reads with MiXCR, one row per CDR3 protein. The table shows roughly 150,000 distinct CDR3 sequences, with about 20% occurring only once. The sample in question was CD8+ T cells from cultured PBMCs, obtained from culture after CMV antigen stimulation. This clonotype originated in a human donor in good health (CMV status not recorded). Some clones in this sample may be carry-over from other donors' samples.

CDR3 in DNA: TGTGCCACCAGTGGACCCGCCACCGGGGAGCTGTTTTTT. This gives the protein CATSGPATGELFF. This sequence joins TRBV24-1 and TRBJ2-2; D remains ambiguous. Looked up from germline, CDR1 is KGHDR and CDR2 is SFDVKD. The CDR3 is 13 amino acids. The V end was cut by 5 bases, the J end by 4 bases, with 7 bases between.